This T cell receptor beta chain was found in a study of T-cell reconstitution after alpha-beta-depleted transplantation in children. Study-wide findings and caveats: Two months or so post-transplant, alpha-beta T cells reportedly derived from several hundred expanded graft clones. After one year, T-cell counts and TCRbeta diversity mostly came from new T cells.

Germline lookup yields CDR1 SNHLY and CDR2 FYNNEI. The CDR3 sequence is 16 residues long. Trimming stripped 0 bases from V and 2 bases from J, with 10 bases between. This clonotype came up many times. Its antigen is still unknown. Preparation of the TCRbeta library was carried out with unique molecular identifiers. MiXCR was run by TCRdb on the PCR reads, yielding one entry per CDR3 protein. Here the sample spans about 600,000 distinct CDR3 sequences, around 23% being singletons. This sequence joins TRBV2 and TRBJ2-2; D is possibly TRBD2 (7 bases). This receptor was obtained from a boy under two years old who had a stem cell transplant for acute myeloid leukemia, so the T cells may come from the graft donor. The sequencing used PBMCs, mostly from graft donor cells, collected 360 days after TCRalphabeta/CD19-depleted stem cell transplant. CDR3 in amino acids: CASSEAGGANTGELFF. The CDR3 DNA reads as TGTGCCAGCAGTGAAGCGGGGGGGGCTAACACCGGGGAGCTGTTTTTT.